What follows are 2 T cell receptor beta chains derived from one specimen sequenced in a study of T cell responses to AZD1222 COVID-19 vaccine (dated by TCRdb to the early 2020s). The method behind the library was the immunoSEQ multiplex PCR assay. TCRdb's version of the immuneACCESS table is confined to in-frame rearrangements and falls short of the full clone set. An unresolved V gene accounts for under half of the shortfall where checked; the remainder is of unknown origin. For this sample the table gives 110,000 to 150,000 clones, of which 70% to 90% were detected only once. The ten biggest clones cover roughly 6% of the sample. The intended sense of this specimen's time point label: baseline before first vaccination. The source material was peripheral blood, sampled on day 0 of AZD1222 vaccination. The receptors shown here come from an adult in good health.

The J gene is TRBJ2-5, the V gene TRBV18; 9 positions match TRBD2. The germline CDR1 and CDR2 sequences are KGHSH and LQKENI. This CDR3 spans 18 amino acids. V shed 0 bases and J 4 bases; nucleotides not matched to a gene: 12. CDR3 loop: CASSPPRAGGHNRETQYF. Written as DNA, the CDR3 is TGTGCCAGCTCACCACCCCGAGCGGGAGGCCACAACCGAGAGACCCAGTACTTC.

The V call is TRBV28, the J call TRBJ1-5; TRBD1 matches at 9 bases. CDR1 is MDHEN and CDR2 is SYDVKM in the germline V gene. V lost 3 bases to trimming and J lost 0 bases; unmatched junction nucleotides: 9. The CDR3 runs to 18 residues. CDR3: CASSLLDRGRSSNQPQHF. In DNA form, the CDR3 reads TGTGCCAGCAGTTTGTTGGACAGGGGTCGCAGTAGCAATCAGCCCCAGCATTTT.